What follows are 4 T cell receptor beta chains derived from one specimen sequenced in a study of T cells after yellow fever vaccination. TCRdb redid the calling of the 5' RACE reads with MiXCR, one entry per CDR3 protein. Here the sample spans under 700,000 distinct CDR3 sequences, 17% being singletons. Here the sequenced sample was PBMCs, taken 4 to 6 days after the first yellow fever vaccination. The receptors shown here come from a man between 18 and 35 years old who received the YFV17D yellow fever vaccine.

This clonotype came up a few times. CDR3 in amino acids: CASSSGGGYTF. The CDR3 DNA is TGTGCCAGCAGCTCCGGGGGTGGCTACACCTTC. The rearrangement links TRBV7-2 to TRBJ1-2; possible D gene TRBD1, 5 bases. In germline, CDR1 is SGHTA, CDR2 FQGNSA. V was shortened by 4 bases and J by 7 bases, with 7 bases between the two germline ends. The CDR3 runs to 11 residues.

The chain has TRBV12-3 or TRBV12-4 and TRBJ1-5; D unresolved. The V end was cut by 6 bases, the J end by 6 bases, with 15 bases between. CDR3 length equals 14 residues. CDR3 sequence: CASSPNPSAQPQHF. Here the CDR3 DNA reads TGTGCCAGCAGCCCGAATCCCTCCGCTCAGCCCCAGCATTTT.

V usage is TRBV20-1 and J usage is TRBJ2-7, with a tentative D call TRBD2 (5 bases). This CDR3 is built from 15 residues. V was clipped by 5 bases and J by 1 base, with 18 bases between them. Germline V gene lookup returns CDR1 DFQATT and CDR2 SNEGSKA (reference sequence). The CDR3 DNA sequence: TGCAGTGCTGGGGTAAGGGTGCGGGTATCCTACGAGCAGTACGTC. Translating gives CSAGVRVRVSYEQYV.

This clonotype was seen more than once but under ten times. J is TRBJ2-2 and V is TRBV5-4, with D tentatively TRBD1 (5 bases). Germline loops: CDR1 SGHNT, CDR2 YYREEE (reference sequence). The V and J ends lost 5 bases and 4 bases respectively, with 9 bases between them. The CDR3 totals 13 residues. Here the CDR3 DNA reads TGTGCCAGCAGACAGGAAGGCACCGGGGAGCTGTTTTTT. This codes for CASRQEGTGELFF.